The T cell receptor beta chain under discussion was sequenced for a study of response to subunit inactivated influenza vaccine. One entry per CDR3 protein results from TCRdb running MiXCR on the RT-PCR reads. The table records just under 550,000 distinct CDR3 sequences, approximately 22% of them present only once. The sample holds one count of this clonotype. V dropped 0 bases and J dropped 0 bases, with 5 bases sitting between them. CDR3 length: 15 amino acids. The V gene's germline CDR1 is LGHNA and CDR2 YNFKEQ. The data also belong to a second study, concerning T cells expressing NK-cell markers. That publication notes: Template switching by 5'RACE with UMIs generated the TCR beta cDNA. Out of eight donors sequenced, seven tested HCMV-seropositive and the remaining one seronegative.

Material: CD4+ T cells sorted from PBMCs, obtained approximately 13 days after vaccination. This clonotype was obtained from a man aged 50 to 59 who received an inactivated influenza vaccine. The gene calls are TRBV4-2 and TRBJ2-2; unclear D gene. CDR3 sequence: CASSQDRTNTGELFF. The CDR3 DNA follows: TGTGCCAGCAGCCAAGACAGAACGAACACCGGGGAGCTGTTTTTT.